The 31 T cell receptor beta chains in this list originate from one sample, sequenced in a study of blood T cell repertoires in COVID-19. TCRdb keeps only in-frame clones here, not all; method: immunoSEQ multiplex PCR. The sample carries 69,000 or so clones, almost 90% recorded once. The sample was peripheral blood. These receptors were obtained from a middle-aged man with acute or convalescent COVID-19.

The V call is TRBV20-1, the J call TRBJ2-7; 9 bases line up with TRBD2. This CDR3 has 15 amino acids. J gave up 0 bases and V 3 bases, and 6 bases lay outside the gene matches. The germline V gene has CDR1 DFQATT and CDR2 SNEGSKA (reference sequence). Written as DNA, the CDR3 is TGCAGTGCTAGTACGAGCGGGAGGACCTCCTACGAGCAGTACTTC. As protein: CSASTSGRTSYEQYF.

The V gene is TRBV23-1, the J gene TRBJ2-1; 12 positions agree with TRBD2. Being an ORF, TRBV23-1 has a function that is uncertain. The J segment lost 4 bases and the V segment lost 0 bases, leaving 13 bases of the junction unmatched. The CDR3 spans 20 residues. The CDR3 DNA sequence: TGCGCCAGCAGTCAATCGGCGACTAGCGGGAGAGTTGGATCATACAATGAGCAGTTCTTC. This codes for CASSQSATSGRVGSYNEQFF.

The V call is TRBV21-1, the J call TRBJ1-4. TRBV21-1 constitutes a pseudogene. This CDR3 has 15 amino acids. Written as DNA, the CDR3 is TGTGCCAGCAGCCTACGACCACAATCGGGTGAAAAACTGTTTTTT. This gives the protein CASSLRPQSGEKLFF.

The chain recombines TRBV6-5 with TRBJ1-6, with TRBD1 matching 8 bases. J gave up 5 bases and V 6 bases, and 6 bases lay outside the gene matches. The CDR3 extends over 15 amino acids. Per germline, CDR1 MNHEY and CDR2 SVGAGI. CDR3 coding DNA: TGTGCCAGCAGAGAGGACAGGGTAGATAATTCACCCCTCCACTTT. As protein: CASREDRVDNSPLHF.

The chain couples TRBV29-1 to TRBJ1-1, with 7 bases lining up with TRBD1. The CDR3 extends over 13 amino acids. Unmatched junction bases numbered 6, after V lost 6 bases and J lost 2 bases. CDR1 is SQVTM and CDR2 is ANQGSEA in the germline V gene. CDR3 amino acids: CSVRGQSNTEAFF. CDR3 in DNA: TGCAGCGTCAGGGGACAGAGTAACACTGAAGCTTTCTTT.

The J gene is TRBJ2-7, the V gene TRBV4-3, with 8 bases lining up with TRBD2. Germline CDR1 LGHNA, CDR2 YSLEER. The CDR3 is 16 amino acids. J was trimmed by 2 bases and V by 4 bases; bases with no gene match: 10. CDR3 sequence reads: CASSRDLAGFPYEQYF. Here the CDR3 DNA reads TGCGCCAGCAGCCGAGACCTAGCGGGCTTTCCCTACGAGCAGTACTTC.

This rearrangement joins TRBV30 to TRBJ1-1; D unclear. Trimming removed 1 base at V and 2 bases at J, with 11 bases between. Germline lookup yields CDR1 GTSNPN and CDR2 SVGIG (reference sequence). The CDR3 totals 14 residues. CDR3: CAWSGIFFNTEAFF. CDR3 DNA: TGTGCCTGGAGTGGTATTTTCTTTAACACTGAAGCTTTCTTT.

The chain links TRBV5-1 to TRBJ2-2, with TRBD2 matching over 11 bases. V gave up 3 bases and J gave up 0 bases; unmatched junction bases: 7. The length of the CDR3 is 18 residues. Germline V gene lookup returns CDR1 SGHRS and CDR2 YFSETQ. In DNA form, the CDR3 reads TGCGCCAGCAGCTGGGGACTAGCGGAAAGCGCGAACACCGGGGAGCTGTTTTTT. This codes for CASSWGLAESANTGELFF.

The rearrangement links TRBV3-1 (or the pseudogene TRBV3-2) to TRBJ2-3; D remains unclear. CDR1 LGHDT and CDR2 YNNKEL come from the germline V gene (reference sequence). The length of the CDR3 is 16 residues. Deletions cut 1 base from V and 0 bases from J, with 11 bases between. The CDR3, as DNA: TGTGCCAGCAGCCAAGTCGGTCCCACCAGCACAGATACGCAGTATTTT. Translation gives CASSQVGPTSTDTQYF.

The chain employs TRBV25-1 and TRBJ1-2; TRBD1 agrees at 7 bases. The CDR3 is 12 residues long. Germline CDR1 and CDR2: MGHDK and SYGVNS. V gave up 8 bases and J gave up 8 bases; unmatched junction bases: 8. The CDR3 DNA is TGTGCCAGCCGATTTACAGGGGACGGCTACACCTTC. This sequence encodes CASRFTGDGYTF.

V and J are TRBV29-1 and TRBJ2-1; 8 bases fit TRBD1. This CDR3 has 15 amino acids. Losses at the gene ends were 4 bases for V and 7 bases for J; bases not matched to a gene: 12. Germline lookup yields CDR1 SQVTM and CDR2 ANQGSEA. CDR3 residues: CSVVGTGGSGNEQFF. The CDR3 nucleotides are TGCAGCGTTGTTGGTACAGGGGGGAGCGGGAATGAGCAGTTCTTC.

The chain couples TRBV24-1 to TRBJ2-3, with D tentatively TRBD2 (5 bases). This CDR3 comprises 16 residues. Germline CDR1 KGHDR, CDR2 SFDVKD. V was cut by 4 bases and J by 0 bases, with 13 bases left in between. DNA of the CDR3: TGTGCCACCAGTGACCGAGCGGCCTCTAGCACAGATACGCAGTATTTT. This gives the protein CATSDRAASSTDTQYF.

The chain carries TRBV10-3 and TRBJ2-3; the match to TRBD1 covers 7 bases. J gave up 9 bases and V 6 bases, and 6 bases lay outside the gene matches. The CDR3 runs to 12 residues. Germline-derived CDR1 and CDR2 are ENHRY and SYGVKD. DNA for the CDR3: TGTGCCATCAGCCAGGACAGGCGGACGCAGTATTTT. Translation: CAISQDRRTQYF.

V is TRBV12-3 or TRBV12-4 and J is TRBJ1-2; D is possibly TRBD1 (6 bases). The length of the CDR3 is 13 residues. Trimming pared 5 bases from V and 4 bases from J, leaving 11 bases between. CDR3 protein: CASSRRQVYGYTF. CDR3 nucleotides: TGTGCCAGCAGTCGTCGACAGGTCTATGGCTACACCTTC.

This chain links TRBV9 with TRBJ2-1, with D perhaps TRBD1 (5 bases). There are 15 residues in the CDR3. Germline CDR1 SGDLS, CDR2 YYNGEE. Trimming pared 3 bases from V and 0 bases from J, leaving 10 bases between. The CDR3 loop reads CASSGQGSSYNEQFF. CDR3 bases: TGTGCCAGCAGCGGCCAGGGAAGCTCCTACAATGAGCAGTTCTTC.

The rearrangement uses TRBV6-2 or TRBV6-3 and TRBJ2-7; D remains ambiguous. This CDR3 is 14 amino acids long. V lost 0 bases and J 1 base, leaving 7 bases between the germline ends. In germline, CDR1 is MNHEY, CDR2 SVGEGT. The chain's CDR3 is CASSYSPDSYEQYF. CDR3 in DNA: TGTGCCAGCAGTTACTCCCCAGATTCCTACGAGCAGTACTTC.

This clone was detected only once. The chain is built from TRBV11-3 and TRBJ2-3, with 12 bases lining up with TRBD2. With V trimmed by 1 base and J by 7 bases, 3 bases remained unmatched. The CDR3 has 15 amino acids. CDR1 and CDR2 from the germline V gene are SGHNT and YENEEA. The CDR3 reads CASSLVTSGSNTQYF. DNA for the CDR3: TGTGCCAGCAGCTTAGTGACTAGCGGGAGCAATACGCAGTATTTT.

The chain combines TRBV10-1 with TRBJ2-5; 8 bases align to TRBD2. The CDR3 runs to 16 residues. The germline V gene encodes CDR1 WNHNN and CDR2 SYGVQD (reference sequence). V gave up 2 bases and J gave up 5 bases; unmatched junction bases: 10. The chain's CDR3 is CASSEGTRLSRETQYF. In DNA form, the CDR3 reads TGCGCCAGCAGTGAGGGGACTAGATTAAGCCGGGAGACCCAGTACTTC.

The chain has TRBV3-1 (or the pseudogene TRBV3-2) and TRBJ1-4; no reliable D call. Germline V CDR1 and CDR2: LGHDT, YNNKEL (reference sequence). CDR3 length: 15 residues. Trimming left V 1 base short and J 3 bases short, with 9 bases between. The CDR3 DNA reads TGTGCCAGCAGCCAAGTGAGGGCTTCTAATGAAAAACTGTTTTTT. As protein: CASSQVRASNEKLFF.

The chain carries TRBV19 and TRBJ2-1; TRBD2 agrees at 9 bases. Trimming removed 3 bases from V and 5 bases from J; junction bases left unmatched: 5. CDR1 and CDR2 from the germline V gene are LNHDA and SQIVND (reference sequence). This CDR3 contains 15 residues. The DNA for the CDR3 is TGTGCCAGTAGTATTCCAAGCGGGAGGAACAATGAGCAGTTCTTC. It encodes CASSIPSGRNNEQFF.

The count of this clone is one. The genes are TRBV7-8 and TRBJ1-4; maybe TRBD1 (5 bases). Germline CDR1 is SGHVS and CDR2 is FQNEAQ. Trimming shortened V by 1 base and J by 0 bases, and 9 bases separated the two germline ends. This CDR3 has 16 amino acids. CDR3 in amino acids: CASSLGGGATNEKLFF. The CDR3 DNA is TGTGCCAGCAGCTTAGGCGGGGGGGCAACTAATGAAAAACTGTTTTTT.

The chain recombines TRBV5-1 with TRBJ2-5, with D perhaps TRBD1 (5 bases). Germline CDR1 is SGHRS and CDR2 is YFSETQ. V was cut by 0 bases and J by 4 bases, with 22 bases left in between. The CDR3 has 18 amino acids. CDR3 nucleotide sequence: TGCGCCAGCAGCTTGGCCAGGGTAGGAGTAAGTGTGGCAGAGACCCAGTACTTC. Translated: CASSLARVGVSVAETQYF.

The rearrangement joins TRBV27 to TRBJ1-2; D is unclear. This CDR3 is built from 14 residues. The germline CDR1 and CDR2 sequences are MNHEY and SMNVEV (reference sequence). The V gene lost 6 bases and the J gene lost 9 bases, with 20 bases spanning the gap. In nucleotides, the CDR3 is TGTGCCAGCAGGGACGTTTATATAGGAGGGAGCTACACCTTC. This translates into CASRDVYIGGSYTF.

V and J are TRBV6-5 and TRBJ1-5; perhaps TRBD1 as D (6 bases). V dropped 6 bases and J dropped 4 bases, with 16 bases sitting between them. Germline V gene lookup returns CDR1 MNHEY and CDR2 SVGAGI. This CDR3 has 15 amino acids. The CDR3 region is CASRRGGSGNQPQHF. The CDR3 DNA is TGTGCCAGCAGAAGAGGGGGTAGCGGGAATCAGCCCCAGCATTTT.

This chain links TRBV5-3 with TRBJ2-2, with TRBD2 matching over 14 bases. TRBV5-3 is an ORF; its function is uncertain. This CDR3 has 17 amino acids. The junction had 7 bases not matched to a gene; V was cut back by 4 bases and J by 5 bases. CDR3: CARSPGLAGEGTGELFF. DNA of the CDR3: TGTGCCAGAAGCCCGGGACTAGCGGGAGAGGGGACCGGGGAGCTGTTTTTT.

The chain links TRBV4-2 to TRBJ1-5; the match to TRBD1 covers 11 bases. Germline V gene data show CDR1 as LGHNA and CDR2 as YNFKEQ. The V segment lost 4 bases and the J segment 3 bases; nucleotides outside the gene matches: 8. This CDR3 comprises 17 residues. The DNA of the CDR3 is TGTGCCAGCAGCCCCGGACAGGGGGCGCGGAACAATCAGCCCCAGCATTTT. This gives the protein CASSPGQGARNNQPQHF.

The chain uses TRBV11-2 and TRBJ2-3; 12 bases map to TRBD2. CDR3 length: 19 amino acids. The V gene's germline CDR1 is SGHAT and CDR2 FQNNGV. Unmatched junction bases numbered 11, after V lost 3 bases and J lost 1 base. The CDR3 loop reads CASSFRRTSGTARTDTQYF. Written as DNA, the CDR3 is TGTGCCAGCAGCTTCCGGCGGACTAGCGGGACGGCCCGCACAGATACGCAGTATTTT.

This clone was found once. The V call is TRBV9, the J call TRBJ2-7; perhaps TRBD2 as D (7 bases). Trimming cost V 1 base and J 6 bases, with 11 bases left between them. Germline CDR1 and CDR2: SGDLS and YYNGEE. This CDR3 is 13 amino acids long. The CDR3 DNA follows: TGTGCCAGCAGCGTAAGGGGGGGCCCCGAGCAGTACTTC. Protein product: CASSVRGGPEQYF.

The rearrangement links TRBV6-2 or TRBV6-3 to TRBJ2-3, with 14 bases that match TRBD2. After removal of 6 bases from V and 5 bases from J, the junction contained 7 bases not matched to a gene. Germline V CDR1 and CDR2: MNHEY, SVGEGT. This CDR3 comprises 16 residues. The CDR3 sequence: CASSGIGLAGGDTQYF. DNA of the CDR3: TGTGCCAGCAGCGGAATTGGACTAGCGGGAGGAGATACGCAGTATTTT.

The chain uses TRBV10-2 and TRBJ2-1, with 12 bases that match TRBD2. This CDR3 is 16 amino acids long. Germline-derived CDR1 and CDR2 are WSHSY and SAAADI. The junction had 6 bases not matched to a gene; V was cut back by 2 bases and J by 7 bases. The CDR3 bases are TGCGCCAGCAGTGAGCTCGGACTAGCGGGGACTAATGAGCAGTTCTTC. It specifies CASSELGLAGTNEQFF.

The chain recombines TRBV3-1 (or the pseudogene TRBV3-2) with TRBJ2-1; D is undetermined. Germline V lookup: CDR1 LGHDT, CDR2 YNNKEL (reference sequence). The V end was cut by 2 bases, the J end by 7 bases, with 12 bases between. The CDR3 covers 14 residues. The CDR3: CASSQPVPINEQFF. DNA of the CDR3: TGTGCCAGCAGCCAACCAGTTCCCATTAATGAGCAGTTCTTC.